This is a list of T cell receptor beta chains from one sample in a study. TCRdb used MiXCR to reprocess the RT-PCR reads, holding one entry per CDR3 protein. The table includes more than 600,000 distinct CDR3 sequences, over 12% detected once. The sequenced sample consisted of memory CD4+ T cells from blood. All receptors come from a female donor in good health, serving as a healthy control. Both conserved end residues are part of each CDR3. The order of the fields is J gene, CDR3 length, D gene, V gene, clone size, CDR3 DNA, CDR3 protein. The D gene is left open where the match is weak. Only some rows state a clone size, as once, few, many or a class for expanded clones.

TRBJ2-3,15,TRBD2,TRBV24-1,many,TGTGCCACCAGTGATACCGCAGCGGGGGCAGATACGCAGTATTTT,CATSDTAAGADTQYF
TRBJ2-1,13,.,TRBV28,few,TGTGCCAGCAGTAAATGGGACTTAGGTGAGCAGTTCTTC,CASSKWDLGEQFF
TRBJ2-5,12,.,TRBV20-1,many,TGCAGTGCTAGTAGGCAATATCAGACCCAGTACTTC,CSASRQYQTQYF
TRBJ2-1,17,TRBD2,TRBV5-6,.,TGTGCCAGCACCAGCTTTGGTAGCGGGAGCTCCTACAATGAGCAGTTCTTC,CASTSFGSGSSYNEQFF
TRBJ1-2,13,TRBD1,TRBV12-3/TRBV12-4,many,TGTGCCAGCACAAGACAGGGGGGGGGTGGCTACACCTTC,CASTRQGGGGYTF
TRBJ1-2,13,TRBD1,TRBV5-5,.,TGTGCCAGCAGCTCAACGACAGGGAACGGCTACACCTTC,CASSSTTGNGYTF
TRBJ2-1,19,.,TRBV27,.,TGTGCCAGCAGTTTAGGGTTCCGGACTAGCCCGGAACAGGGGAATGAGCAGTTCTTC,CASSLGFRTSPEQGNEQFF
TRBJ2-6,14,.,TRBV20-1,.,TGCAGTGCTCCCTATTCCTCTGGGGCCAACGTCCTGACTTTC,CSAPYSSGANVLTF
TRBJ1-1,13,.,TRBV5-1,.,TGCGCCAGCAGGAAGGCGTCCGGGACTGAAGCTTTCTTT,CASRKASGTEAFF
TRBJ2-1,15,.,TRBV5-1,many,TGCGCCAGCAGCTTAGGAGGTATCCTGAGTAATGAGCAGTTCTTC,CASSLGGILSNEQFF
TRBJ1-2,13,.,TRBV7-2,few,TGTGCCAGCAGCTTTGTACAGAACTATGGCTACACCTTC,CASSFVQNYGYTF
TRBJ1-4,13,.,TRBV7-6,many,TGTGCCAGCAGCTTAGCGCAGGACGAAAAACTGTTTTTT,CASSLAQDEKLFF
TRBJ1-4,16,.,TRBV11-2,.,TGTGCCAGCAGCTTAGATGTATCAGGGTCAGGTGAAAAACTGTTTTTT,CASSLDVSGSGEKLFF
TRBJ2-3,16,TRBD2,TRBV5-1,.,TGCGCCAGCAGCTTGGCTCCGGGACTAGCGCCAGATACGCAGTATTTT,CASSLAPGLAPDTQYF
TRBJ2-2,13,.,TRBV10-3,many,TGTGCCATCAGTGAGTCTCGTACCGGGGAGCTGTTTTTT,CAISESRTGELFF
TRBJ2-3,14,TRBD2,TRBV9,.,TGTGCCAGCACCCCCCGGGAGGGATCAGATACGCAGTATTTT,CASTPREGSDTQYF
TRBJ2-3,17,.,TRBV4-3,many,TGCGCCAGCAGCCAAGATTTGGGGGAGTTAATCCAAAATACGCAGTATTTT,CASSQDLGELIQNTQYF
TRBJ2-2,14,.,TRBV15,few,TGTGCCACCAGACCTCAGGTGAACACCGGGGAGCTGTTTTTT,CATRPQVNTGELFF
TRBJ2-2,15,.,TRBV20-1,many,TGCAGTGCGTACGCCGGGACCCTGAACACCGGGGAGCTGTTTTTT,CSAYAGTLNTGELFF
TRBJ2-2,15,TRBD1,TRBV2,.,TGTGCCAGCAGTGAGGGGACAGGGGCCACCGGGGAGCTGTTTTTT,CASSEGTGATGELFF
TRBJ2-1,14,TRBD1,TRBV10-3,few,TGTGCCATCAAGGGGACAGGGGGGTACAATGAGCAGTTCTTC,CAIKGTGGYNEQFF
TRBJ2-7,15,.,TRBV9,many,TGTGCCAGCAGCGTAGGGGGTGCCGGGACTCCCGAGCAGTACTTC,CASSVGGAGTPEQYF
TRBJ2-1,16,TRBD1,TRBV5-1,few,TGCGCCAGCAGCTGGGGGGACAGGGGCTCCTACAATGAGCAGTTCTTC,CASSWGDRGSYNEQFF
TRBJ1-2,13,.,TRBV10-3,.,TGTGCCATCAGTGACGGAGGGGAAGGGGGCTACACCTTC,CAISDGGEGGYTF
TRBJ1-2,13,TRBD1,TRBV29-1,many,TGCAGCGTTTCCGGGACAGGGGATTATGGCTACACCTTC,CSVSGTGDYGYTF
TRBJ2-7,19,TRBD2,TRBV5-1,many,TGCGCCAGCAGCTTGGCCGGACTAGCGGGAGCTCTAAGCTCCTACGAGCAGTACTTC,CASSLAGLAGALSSYEQYF
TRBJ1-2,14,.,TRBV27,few,TGTGCCAGCACACAGTTCGGGGAAGGGTATGGCTACACCTTC,CASTQFGEGYGYTF
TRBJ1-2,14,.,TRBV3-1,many,TGTGCCAGCAGCCAAGATGGCAGGGTCTTCGGCTACACCTTC,CASSQDGRVFGYTF
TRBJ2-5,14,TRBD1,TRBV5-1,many,TGCGCCAGCAGCATATCGACAGGGTCCGAGACCCAGTACTTC,CASSISTGSETQYF
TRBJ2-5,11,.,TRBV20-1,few,TGCAGTCCCCAAATACAAGAGACCCAGTACTTC,CSPQIQETQYF
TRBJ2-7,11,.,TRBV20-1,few,TGCAGTGCGGGGCCCCTCCACGAGCAGTACTTC,CSAGPLHEQYF
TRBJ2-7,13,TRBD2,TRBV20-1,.,TGCAGTGCTAGAAAACTAGCGATTTACGAGCAGTACTTC,CSARKLAIYEQYF
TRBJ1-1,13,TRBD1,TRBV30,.,TGTGCCTGGATCCCGGGACAGGGAAGAACAAGGTTCTTT,CAWIPGQGRTRFF
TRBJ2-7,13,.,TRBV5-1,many,TGCGCCAGTGGGGCTTCAGGATCCTACGAGCAGTACTTC,CASGASGSYEQYF
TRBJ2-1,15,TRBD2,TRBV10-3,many,TGTGCCATCAGTGACACGGGAGGGATTTACAATGAGCAGTTCTTC,CAISDTGGIYNEQFF
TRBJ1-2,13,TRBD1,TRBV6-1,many,TGTGCCAGCAGGGAAACAGGGGTGTATGGCTACACCTTC,CASRETGVYGYTF
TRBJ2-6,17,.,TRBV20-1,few,TGCAGTGCTAGTCCTTGGGGTCGCGGACCTGGGGCCAACGTCCTGACTTTC,CSASPWGRGPGANVLTF
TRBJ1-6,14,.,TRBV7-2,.,TGTGCCAGCAGCTTTGGGGGGGTAGAATCACCCCTCCACTTT,CASSFGGVESPLHF
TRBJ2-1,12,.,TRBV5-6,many,TGTGCCAGCAGCTTTAACGTCGATGAGCAGTTCTTC,CASSFNVDEQFF
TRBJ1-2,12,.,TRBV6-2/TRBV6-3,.,TGTGCCAGTTCGAAGGGCAGCTATGGCTACACCTTC,CASSKGSYGYTF
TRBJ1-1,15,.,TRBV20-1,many,TGCAGTGCCCCAGTTACAGGTAGGAAGAACACTGAAGCTTTCTTT,CSAPVTGRKNTEAFF
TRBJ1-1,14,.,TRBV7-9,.,TGTGCCAGCAGCCCAGGCTCAGGGAACACTGAAGCTTTCTTT,CASSPGSGNTEAFF
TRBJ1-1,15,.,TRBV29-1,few,TGCAGCGTGCACCAGGTGAGGGGGGCGGGTACTGAAGCTTTCTTT,CSVHQVRGAGTEAFF
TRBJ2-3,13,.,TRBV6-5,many,TGTGCCAGCAGGACAGGAGTCACAGATACGCAGTATTTT,CASRTGVTDTQYF
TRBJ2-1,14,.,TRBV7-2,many,TGTGCCAGCAGCTTAATGCGACAGAGCGATGAGCAGTTCTTC,CASSLMRQSDEQFF
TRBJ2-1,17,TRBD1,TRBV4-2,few,TGTGCCAGCAGCCAAGAGGAAGGGGACAGGGCCTACAATGAGCAGTTCTTC,CASSQEEGDRAYNEQFF
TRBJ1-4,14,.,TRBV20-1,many,TGCAGTGCTAGAGATACCAGGCATCATGAAAAACTGTTTTTT,CSARDTRHHEKLFF
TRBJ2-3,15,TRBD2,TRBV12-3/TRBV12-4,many,TGTGCCAGCAGTTTAGGGACTAGCGGTGCAGATACGCAGTATTTT,CASSLGTSGADTQYF
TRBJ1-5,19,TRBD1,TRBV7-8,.,TGTGCCAGCAGCGGCGGGACAGGGGGCTGGTCGTTAACTAATCAGCCCCAGCATTTT,CASSGGTGGWSLTNQPQHF
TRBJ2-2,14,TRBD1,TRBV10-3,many,TGTGCCATCAGGAGGGGGCAGAACACCGGGGAGCTGTTTTTT,CAIRRGQNTGELFF
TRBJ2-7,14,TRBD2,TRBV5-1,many,TGCGCCAGCAGTCTAGCGGAACGAGCCTACGAGCAGTACTTC,CASSLAERAYEQYF